Given below is one T cell receptor (beta chain) in context. This entry belongs to a study of neoadjuvant anti-PD-1 for oral cavity cancer. TCRdb keeps only in-frame clones here, not all; method: immunoSEQ multiplex PCR. The table shows roughly 60,000 clones, with more than 60% occurring only once. The CDR3 is 14 amino acids. CDR1 and CDR2 from the germline V gene are SEHNR and FQNEAQ (reference sequence). Trimming pared 3 bases from V and 5 bases from J, leaving 13 bases between. The chain employs TRBV7-9 and TRBJ2-5; D uncertain. Sequencing was performed on PBMCs, taken before nivolumab (anti-PD-1) treatment. This TCR came from a person aged 40 to 85 with oral cavity squamous cell carcinoma. CDR3 amino acids: CASSLGIEGETQYF. DNA of the CDR3: TGTGCCAGCAGCTTGGGGATCGAAGGGGAGACCCAGTACTTC.